This T cell receptor (beta chain) stems from a study of T cells in Graves' hyperthyroidism and ophthalmopathy. Study in general: Peripheral blood was obtained at initial diagnosis, preceding any treatment.

It was RNA transcripts that yielded the amplified TCR beta CDR3 regions. The TCR CDR3 first-round RT-PCR relied on the HTBI primer set. TCRdb used MiXCR to reprocess the multiplex PCR reads, holding one entry per CDR3 protein. The table shows 700,000 or so distinct CDR3 sequences, with roughly 15% occurring only once. Study-level findings and limits: Blood also showed most of the thyroid clonotypes that were expanded above 0.001.

CDR3 length: 14 residues. Trimming left V 6 bases short and J 7 bases short, with 19 bases between. Per the germline V gene, CDR1 is MDHEN and CDR2 is SYDVKM. In the case of this clonotype: Its antigen is still unknown.

Each patient was aged 18 to 65 and had newly diagnosed hyperthyroidism of under 2 months' duration. Investigators excluded patients with uncontrolled infection, other autoimmune disease, pregnancy or lactation. Sequenced input: blood. The chain uses TRBV28 and TRBJ2-7; D ambiguous. The sequence came from a man aged 18 to 35 with Graves' hyperthyroidism. The CDR3 sequence: CASRTLTGLEEQYF. CDR3 DNA: TGTGCCAGCAGAACCCTGACCGGGTTGGAAGAGCAGTACTTC.